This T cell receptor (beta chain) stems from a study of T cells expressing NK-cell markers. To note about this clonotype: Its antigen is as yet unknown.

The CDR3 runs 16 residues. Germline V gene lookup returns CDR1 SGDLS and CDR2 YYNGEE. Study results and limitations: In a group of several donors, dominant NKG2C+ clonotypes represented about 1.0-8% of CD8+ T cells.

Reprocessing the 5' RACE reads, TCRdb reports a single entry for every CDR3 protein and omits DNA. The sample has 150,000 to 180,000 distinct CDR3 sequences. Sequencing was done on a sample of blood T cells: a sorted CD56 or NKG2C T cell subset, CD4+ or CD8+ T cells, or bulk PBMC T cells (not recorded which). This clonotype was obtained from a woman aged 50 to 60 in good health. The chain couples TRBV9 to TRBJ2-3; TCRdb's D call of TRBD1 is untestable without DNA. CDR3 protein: CASSVAEGSSTDTQYF.